A single sample is the source of the 4 T cell receptor beta chains below, sequenced in a study of T cells in Graves' hyperthyroidism and ophthalmopathy (dated by TCRdb to the late 2010s). The library was built by means of multiplex PCR. Reads for this sample came from an Illumina HiSeq 2000. Amplification of TCR beta CDR3 regions was carried out from RNA transcripts. A first-round RT-PCR of the TCR CDR3 used the HTBI primer set with the Qiagen OneStep RT-PCR kit. Using fastp trimming at Q25 and MiXCR clonotype assembly, TCRdb reanalyzed the public sequencing data and kept in-frame beta chains. Each record represents a unique CDR3 protein, reported with the most common genes and DNA among its rows. The sample profile shows roughly 200,000 distinct CDR3 sequences; around 17% of them were found once. The ten biggest clones cover about 45% of the sample. What was sequenced was blood. The receptors were sampled from a man aged 40-55 years with Graves' hyperthyroidism.

This clonotype was seen ten or more times. The chain carries TRBV18 and TRBJ2-5; 7 bases agree with TRBD1. Germline CDR1 and CDR2: KGHSH and LQKENI. There are 13 residues in the CDR3. The junction had 0 bases not matched to a gene; V was cut back by 3 bases and J by 2 bases. The CDR3 reads CASSPGQQETQYF. CDR3 DNA sequence: TGTGCCAGCTCACCGGGACAGCAAGAGACCCAGTACTTC.

The sample holds many counts of this clonotype. This chain connects TRBV3-1 to TRBJ1-1; D is uncertain. V lost 1 base, J lost 1 base, and 7 bases lay in between. There are 14 residues in the CDR3. Germline CDR1 LGHDT, CDR2 YNNKEL (reference sequence). Here the CDR3 DNA reads TGTGCCAGCAGCCAAGTCTCGGCGAACACTGAAGCTTTCTTT. Residues: CASSQVSANTEAFF.

This clonotype was counted at least ten times. V usage is TRBV20-1 and J usage is TRBJ2-5; unclear D gene. The germline V gene has CDR1 DFQATT and CDR2 SNEGSKA (reference sequence). Deletions cut 5 bases from V and 2 bases from J, with 6 bases between. This CDR3 has 11 residues. The CDR3 DNA sequence: TGCAGTGCTCCAAAACAAGAGACCCAGTACTTC. Its translation is CSAPKQETQYF.

This clonotype came up once. This chain connects TRBV4-3 to TRBJ1-5; TRBD1 matches at 10 bases. There are 15 residues in the CDR3. J gave up 6 bases and V 1 base, and 3 bases lay outside the gene matches. CDR1 and CDR2 from the germline V gene are LGHNA and YSLEER. CDR3 amino acids: CASSQATGGFQPQHF. The DNA of the CDR3 is TGCGCCAGCAGCCAAGCGACAGGGGGCTTTCAGCCCCAGCATTTT.